This T cell receptor (beta chain) appears in the sequencing data of a study of blood T cell repertoires in COVID-19. Assay used: immunoSEQ multiplex PCR; TCRdb lists only in-frame clones, some missing. The table records approximately 170,000 clones, more than 75% of them present only once. The J segment lost 5 bases and the V segment lost 5 bases, leaving 8 bases of the junction unmatched. Per the germline V gene, CDR1 is SGDLS and CDR2 is YYNGEE. The CDR3 runs 15 residues. The sample comprised peripheral blood. The clonotype was recovered from a young man with COVID-19, enrolled during active disease. The chain carries TRBV9 and TRBJ2-7, with TRBD2 matching 12 bases. The DNA of the CDR3 is TGTGCCAGCAGTAAAGGACTAGCGGGAACGAACGAGCAGTACTTC. Protein sequence: CASSKGLAGTNEQYF. Drawing the rest from reference TRBV9 and TRBJ2-7, the complete variable domain is DSGVTQTPKHLITATGQRVTLRCSPRSGDLSVYWYQQSLDQGLQFLIQYYNGEERAKGNILERFSAQQFPDLHSELNLSSLELGDSALYFCASSKGLAGTNEQYFGPGTRLTVT.